This T cell receptor beta chain originates from a study of T cell responses to AZD1222 COVID-19 vaccine. Overall study: Analyses pooled second doses at about 4 or about 12 weeks.

Remarks on this clone: Its antigen is undetermined.

The repertoire was sequenced with immunoSEQ multiplex PCR; TCRdb's copy has only in-frame clones and lacks some. The repertoire has tens of thousands of clones, 86% of them found once; the top ten carry roughly 8.7%. CDR1 and CDR2 from the germline V gene are LGHDT and YNNKEL (reference sequence). Deletions cut 2 bases from V and 5 bases from J, with 10 bases between. This CDR3 has 14 amino acids. Study-wide points: Only a handful of people who got AZD1222 tested seropositive at baseline. Spike-spanning, vaccine-associated CD4 TCRs were dominant at 160-218 and 743-854. Clonal diversity was possibly underestimated, and the donors were mostly white British, with more females.

Sequenced here: peripheral blood, sampled on day 0 of AZD1222 vaccination. The V gene is TRBV3-1 (or the pseudogene TRBV3-2), the J gene TRBJ1-5; possible D gene TRBD1, 5 bases. The receptor comes from an adult in good health. The CDR3 region is CASSQRGDDQPQHF. The CDR3 DNA reads as TGTGCCAGCAGCCAACGGGGGGATGATCAGCCCCAGCATTTT.